Sequencing of this T cell receptor (beta chain) was carried out in a study of blood T cell repertoires in COVID-19. V lost 2 bases, J lost 6 bases, and 16 bases lay in between. This CDR3 is 16 amino acids long. Germline V gives CDR1 LGHNT, CDR2 FRNRAP. Using immunoSEQ multiplex PCR, the repertoire was profiled, and TCRdb retains in-frame clones only, with some absent. The repertoire holds 200,000 to 250,000 clones, with under 90% as singletons. Specimen: PBMCs or T cells enriched from blood (not recorded which). This sequence originates from a man aged 55-75 years who had recovered from COVID-19. The J gene is TRBJ2-2, the V gene TRBV12-5, with D possibly being TRBD1 (7 bases). CDR3 residues: CASGLMSGGCPGELFF. The CDR3, as DNA: TGTGCTAGTGGTTTGATGTCAGGGGGGTGTCCCGGGGAGCTGTTTTTT.